Following are 23 T cell receptor beta chains from one sample sequenced in a study of human T cells and chemical hapten exposure. This sample's time point: healthy volunteer bleed at 2 weeks. Extraction of total RNA was performed on unfractionated whole blood. Using its own MiXCR run on the RACE reads, TCRdb lists one record per CDR3 protein. The data contain about 130,000 distinct CDR3 sequences, around 8.3% of them singletons. Sequenced material: whole blood. The receptors were sampled from a male donor in good health. Some clones in this sample may be carry-over from other donors' samples.

This clonotype was observed once. At one end the junction does not follow the germline gene, possibly because of a read error. The genes are TRBV18 and TRBJ2-3, with a possible D match to TRBD1 (5 bases). The CDR3 length is 10 residues. Germline CDR1 reads KGHSH; CDR2 reads LQKENI. In nucleotides, the CDR3 is TGTGCCAGCCTAGGGGATACGCGGTATTTT. The encoded protein is CASLGDTRYF.

This clonotype was observed a handful of times. The V call is TRBV29-1, the J call TRBJ1-2; the D gene is possibly TRBD1 (6 bases). The CDR3 contains 15 residues. In germline, CDR1 is SQVTM, CDR2 ANQGSEA. Trimming removed 6 bases at V and 4 bases at J, with 21 bases between. CDR3 amino acids: CSVGTTPGNIYGYTF. In DNA, the CDR3 is TGCAGCGTAGGGACAACTCCGGGGAATATCTATGGCTACACCTTC.

This clonotype appeared a few times. The gene calls are TRBV16 and TRBJ1-5, with D unresolved. CDR1 is KGHSY and CDR2 is FQNENV in the germline V gene. V was clipped by 0 bases and J by 0 bases, with 9 bases between them. There are 16 residues in the CDR3. CDR3 amino acids: CASSQSGQYSNQPQHF. The CDR3 DNA follows: TGTGCCAGCAGCCAATCTGGGCAGTATAGCAATCAGCCCCAGCATTTT.

This chain uses TRBV7-9 with TRBJ2-5, with D tentatively TRBD2 (6 bases). V was clipped by 6 bases and J by 5 bases, with 16 bases between them. Per germline, CDR1 SEHNR and CDR2 FQNEAQ (reference sequence). This CDR3 region has 14 residues. As DNA, the CDR3 is TGTGCCAGCAGGGTATCGGGCGGGGCCGAGACCCAGTACTTC. This encodes CASRVSGGAETQYF.

This clonotype was found a few times. The chain joins TRBV20-1 to TRBJ1-1; tentatively, D is TRBD1 (6 bases). V was trimmed by 3 bases and J by 0 bases, leaving 14 bases between them. Looked up from germline, CDR1 is DFQATT and CDR2 is SNEGSKA (reference sequence). The CDR3 spans 15 residues. CDR3 DNA sequence: TGCAGTGCTAGTCTACCAAGGGGGATGAACACTGAAGCTTTCTTT. Its protein is CSASLPRGMNTEAFF.

This chain connects TRBV11-2 to TRBJ1-2; no reliable D call. Germline V lookup: CDR1 SGHAT, CDR2 FQNNGV. This CDR3 comprises 16 residues. V was clipped by 5 bases and J by 4 bases, with 20 bases between them. CDR3 DNA sequence: TGTGCCAGCAGCCAAGGTGACTGGGGTTTCAGCTATGGCTACACCTTC. Translated, it gives CASSQGDWGFSYGYTF.

This clonotype was seen ten or more times. The CDR3 protein is CASSLADNEQFF. The CDR3 bases are TGTGCCAGCAGCTTAGCGGACAATGAGCAGTTCTTC. The chain links TRBV7-6 to TRBJ2-1; unclear D gene. Per germline, CDR1 SGHVS and CDR2 FNYEAQ. The CDR3 loop spans 12 amino acids. V was trimmed by 0 bases and J by 5 bases, leaving 2 bases between them.

V usage is TRBV18 and J usage is TRBJ2-5; weak D call: TRBD2 (5 bases). The CDR3 has 15 residues. Germline V lookup: CDR1 KGHSH, CDR2 LQKENI. Trimming cost V 0 bases and J 2 bases, with 10 bases left between them. The CDR3 nucleotides are TGTGCCAGCTCACCACCCAGCGGCCCACAAGAGACCCAGTACTTC. Its protein product is CASSPPSGPQETQYF. Filled out from reference TRBV18 and TRBJ2-5, the complete variable domain reads NAGVMQNPRHLVRRRGQEARLRCSPMKGHSHVYWYRQLPEEGLKFMVYLQKENIIDESGMPKERFSAEFPKEGPSILRIQQVVRGDSAAYFCASSPPSGPQETQYFGPGTRLLVL.

There are a few counts of this clonotype. This chain links TRBV6-5 with TRBJ1-2; D ambiguous. V lost 8 bases and J lost 4, with 11 bases in between. CDR1 and CDR2 from the germline V gene are MNHEY and SVGAGI. CDR3 length: 12 residues. For the CDR3, the DNA is TGTGCCAGCCTTAGCCGGGGCTATGGCTACACCTTC. It codes for CASLSRGYGYTF.

This clonotype has just a few counts. The chain recombines TRBV30 with TRBJ2-4; 8 nucleotides align to TRBD2. Germline CDR1 reads GTSNPN; CDR2 reads SVGIG (reference sequence). The CDR3 is 15 amino acids. The V gene end was trimmed by 3 bases and the J gene end by 4 bases; junction bases not matched to a gene: 8. CDR3 nucleotide sequence: TGTGCCTGGAGCGCCGGGACTAGAAATAAAAACATTCAGTACTTC. This codes for CAWSAGTRNKNIQYF.

As concerns this clonotype: This sequence may be a read error, since a much larger clone differs from it by one base. This rearrangement joins TRBV27 to TRBJ2-2; D call uncertain. The V end was cut by 1 base, the J end by 2 bases, with 8 bases between. From germline, CDR1 is MNHEY and CDR2 SMNVEV (reference sequence). CDR3 size: 15 residues. CDR3 protein: CASSLLGANTGELFF. CDR3 DNA sequence: TGTGCCAGCAGTTTATTGGGCGCAAACACCGGGGAGCTGTTTTTT.

This clonotype has at least ten counts. The rearrangement uses TRBV20-1 and TRBJ2-7; D uncertain. The V gene lost 1 base and the J gene lost 0 bases, with 7 bases spanning the gap. The length of the CDR3 is 13 residues. Germline values: CDR1 DFQATT, CDR2 SNEGSKA (reference sequence). The CDR3 DNA reads as TGCAGTGCTAGAGCCAGTGCCTCCTACGAGCAGTACTTC. Translating gives CSARASASYEQYF.

The rearrangement links TRBV20-1 to TRBJ2-7; D might be TRBD1 (5 bases). The germline V gene has CDR1 DFQATT and CDR2 SNEGSKA (reference sequence). Trimming cost V 3 bases and J 3 bases, with 15 bases left between them. There are 14 residues in the CDR3. The CDR3 sequence: CSASGGDSYYEQYF. The CDR3 DNA reads as TGCAGTGCTAGTGGTGGTGACAGTTACTACGAGCAGTACTTC.

This clonotype was seen many times. This chain uses TRBV10-2 with TRBJ2-7; D ambiguous. Germline V gives CDR1 WSHSY, CDR2 SAAADI. The V end was cut by 1 base, the J end by 2 bases, with 6 bases between. The CDR3 totals 13 residues. The DNA for the CDR3 is TGCGCCAGCAGTGAGTTTACAGCCTACGAGCAGTACTTC. It is translated as CASSEFTAYEQYF.

This clonotype was found many times. This chain connects TRBV20-1 to TRBJ2-7; 8 nucleotides match TRBD1. CDR1 DFQATT and CDR2 SNEGSKA come from the germline V gene (reference sequence). Losses at the gene ends were 6 bases for V and 0 bases for J; bases not matched to a gene: 1. The CDR3 extends over 12 amino acids. The CDR3 DNA follows: TGCAGTGCCGGACAGGGCTCCTACGAGCAGTACTTC. Amino acid sequence: CSAGQGSYEQYF.

This clonotype was picked up many times. The rearrangement uses TRBV29-1 and TRBJ2-7; D unclear. Germline CDR1 and CDR2: SQVTM and ANQGSEA. This CDR3 comprises 13 residues. V was clipped by 0 bases and J by 2 bases, with 8 bases between them. CDR3 bases: TGCAGCGTTGAAGATCAGGAACCCTACGAGCAGTACTTC. It yields the protein CSVEDQEPYEQYF.

This chain connects TRBV27 to TRBJ1-1, with D perhaps TRBD1 (5 bases). V was cut by 3 bases and J by 3 bases, with 11 bases left in between. CDR3 length equals 14 residues. Germline CDR1 MNHEY, CDR2 SMNVEV (reference sequence). CDR3 residues: CASSFGGWDTEAFF. The CDR3 region has the DNA TGTGCCAGCAGTTTTGGGGGGTGGGACACTGAAGCTTTCTTT.

This clonotype was counted many times. J is TRBJ1-1 and V is TRBV29-1; tentatively, D is TRBD1 (6 bases). The V and J ends lost 7 bases and 0 bases respectively, with 9 bases between them. The germline V gene encodes CDR1 SQVTM and CDR2 ANQGSEA. The CDR3 consists of 12 residues. CDR3 coding DNA: TGCAGCGGCAGACAGGTGAACACTGAAGCTTTCTTT. It specifies CSGRQVNTEAFF.

The table lists this clonotype with a few counts. This chain connects TRBV7-2 to TRBJ2-2; D is uncertain. The V end lost 3 bases, the J end lost 6 bases, and 14 bases lay between the germline ends. Germline CDR1 is SGHTA and CDR2 is FQGNSA. This CDR3 is built from 15 residues. The CDR3 DNA reads as TGTGCCAGCAGCTTTTCAGCAGGTTCACCCGGGGAGCTGTTTTTT. Protein: CASSFSAGSPGELFF.

V and J are TRBV19 and TRBJ2-5, with D perhaps assigned TRBD1 or TRBD2 (5 bases each). Trimming stripped 3 bases from V and 6 bases from J, with 17 bases between. Germline values: CDR1 LNHDA, CDR2 SQIVND (reference sequence). The CDR3 extends over 15 amino acids. CDR3 DNA sequence: TGTGCCAGTAGTATTGCCACCGGGACCTTGAAGACCCAGTACTTC. It translates to CASSIATGTLKTQYF.

The V and J genes are TRBV4-1 and TRBJ2-3; 13 bases match TRBD2. The CDR3 runs to 20 residues. V shed 3 bases and J 0 bases; nucleotides not matched to a gene: 12. Germline V gives CDR1 MGHRA, CDR2 YSYEKL. CDR3 nucleotide sequence: TGCGCCAGCAGCCACCTACTAGCGGGAGGGTTGGCTAGAAGCACAGATACGCAGTATTTT. The encoded protein is CASSHLLAGGLARSTDTQYF.

In DNA, the CDR3 is TGCAGCGTTGAACAGCGGGAGTGGGATGAGCAGTTCTTC. Its protein product is CSVEQREWDEQFF. V and J are TRBV29-1 and TRBJ2-1, with 8 bases identical to TRBD2. This CDR3 has 13 amino acids. Unmatched junction bases numbered 5, after V lost 2 bases and J lost 8 bases. Per the germline V gene, CDR1 is SQVTM and CDR2 is ANQGSEA.

This rearrangement joins TRBV2 to TRBJ2-1; 7 bases are shared with TRBD1. J gave up 3 bases and V 6 bases, and 8 bases lay outside the gene matches. Germline CDR1 reads SNHLY; CDR2 reads FYNNEI. The CDR3 runs to 15 residues. The CDR3 DNA is TGTGCCAGCAGGGACCGGGACAGTGACTACAATGAGCAGTTCTTC. Its protein is CASRDRDSDYNEQFF.